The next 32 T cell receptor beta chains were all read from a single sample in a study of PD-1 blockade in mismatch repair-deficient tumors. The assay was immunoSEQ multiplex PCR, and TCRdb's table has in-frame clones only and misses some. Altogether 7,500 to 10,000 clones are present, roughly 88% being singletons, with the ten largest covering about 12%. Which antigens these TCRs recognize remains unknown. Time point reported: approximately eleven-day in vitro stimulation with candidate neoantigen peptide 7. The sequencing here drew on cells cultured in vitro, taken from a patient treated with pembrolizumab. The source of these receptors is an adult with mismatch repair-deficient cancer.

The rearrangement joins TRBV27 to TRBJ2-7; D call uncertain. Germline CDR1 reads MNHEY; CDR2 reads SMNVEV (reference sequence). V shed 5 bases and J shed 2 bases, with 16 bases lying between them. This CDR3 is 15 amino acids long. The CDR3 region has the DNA TGTGCCAGCAGTCTCAACGGACCACCTACCTACGAGCAGTACTTC. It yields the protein CASSLNGPPTYEQYF.

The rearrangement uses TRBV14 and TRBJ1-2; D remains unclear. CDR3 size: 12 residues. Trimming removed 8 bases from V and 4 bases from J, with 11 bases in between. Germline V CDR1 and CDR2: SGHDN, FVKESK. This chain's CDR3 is CASGVGFYGYTF. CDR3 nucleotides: TGTGCCAGCGGGGTGGGATTCTATGGCTACACCTTC.

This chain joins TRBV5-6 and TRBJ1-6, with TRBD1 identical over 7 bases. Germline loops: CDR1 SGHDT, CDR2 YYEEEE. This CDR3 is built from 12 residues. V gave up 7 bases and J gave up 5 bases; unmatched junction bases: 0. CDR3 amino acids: CASGQDNSPLHF. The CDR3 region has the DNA TGTGCCAGCGGACAGGATAATTCACCCCTCCACTTT.

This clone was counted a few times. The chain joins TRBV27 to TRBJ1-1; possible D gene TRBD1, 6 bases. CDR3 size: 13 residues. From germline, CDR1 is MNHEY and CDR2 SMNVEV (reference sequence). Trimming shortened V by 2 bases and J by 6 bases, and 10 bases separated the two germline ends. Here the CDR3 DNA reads TGTGCCAGCAGTTTAGGGGGCCTAGCTGAAGCTTTCTTT. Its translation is CASSLGGLAEAFF.

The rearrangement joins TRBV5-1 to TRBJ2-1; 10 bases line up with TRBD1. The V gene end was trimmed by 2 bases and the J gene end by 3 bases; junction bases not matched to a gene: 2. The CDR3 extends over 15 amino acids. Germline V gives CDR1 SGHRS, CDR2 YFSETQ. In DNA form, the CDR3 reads TGCGCCAGCAGCTTAGGACAGGGGGACTACAATGAGCAGTTCTTC. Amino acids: CASSLGQGDYNEQFF. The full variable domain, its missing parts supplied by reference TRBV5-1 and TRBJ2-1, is KAGVTQTPRYLIKTRGQQVTLSCSPISGHRSVSWYQQTPGQGLQFLFEYFSETQRNKGNFPGRFSGRQFSNSRSEMNVSTLELGDSALYLCASSLGQGDYNEQFFGPGTRLTVL.

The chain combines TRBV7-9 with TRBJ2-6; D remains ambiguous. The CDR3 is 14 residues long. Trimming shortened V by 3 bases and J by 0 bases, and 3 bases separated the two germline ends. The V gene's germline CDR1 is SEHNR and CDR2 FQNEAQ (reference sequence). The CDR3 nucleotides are TGTGCCAGCAGCTTTCTCTCTGGGGCCAACGTCCTGACTTTC. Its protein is CASSFLSGANVLTF.

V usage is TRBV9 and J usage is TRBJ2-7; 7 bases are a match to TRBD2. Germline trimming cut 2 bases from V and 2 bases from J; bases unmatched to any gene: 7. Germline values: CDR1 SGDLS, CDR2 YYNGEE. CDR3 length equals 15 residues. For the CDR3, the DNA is TGTGCCAGCAGCGTCGGGGGAGGGCGGCCCTACGAGCAGTACTTC. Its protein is CASSVGGGRPYEQYF. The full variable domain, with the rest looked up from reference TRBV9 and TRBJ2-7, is DSGVTQTPKHLITATGQRVTLRCSPRSGDLSVYWYQQSLDQGLQFLIQYYNGEERAKGNILERFSAQQFPDLHSELNLSSLELGDSALYFCASSVGGGRPYEQYFGPGTRLTVT.

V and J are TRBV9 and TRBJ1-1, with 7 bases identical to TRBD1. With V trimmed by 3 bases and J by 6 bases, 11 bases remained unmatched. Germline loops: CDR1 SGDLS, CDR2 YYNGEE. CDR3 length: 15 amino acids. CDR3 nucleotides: TGTGCCAGCAGCGGCCGGGACAGTTGGGACCCTGAAGCTTTCTTT. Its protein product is CASSGRDSWDPEAFF.

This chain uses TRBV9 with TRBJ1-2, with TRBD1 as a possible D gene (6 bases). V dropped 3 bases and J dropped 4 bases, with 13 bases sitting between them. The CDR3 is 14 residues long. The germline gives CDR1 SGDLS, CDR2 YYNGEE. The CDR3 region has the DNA TGTGCCAGCAGCGAGGGGGGGCGTCCCTATGGCTACACCTTC. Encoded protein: CASSEGGRPYGYTF.

The CDR3 loop reads CASSPSQGTNEQFF. DNA of the CDR3: TGTGCCAGCAGTCCCTCGCAGGGTACCAATGAGCAGTTCTTC. The chain employs TRBV6-5 and TRBJ2-1; possible D gene TRBD1, 5 bases. The CDR3 loop spans 14 amino acids. The germline CDR1 and CDR2 sequences are MNHEY and SVGAGI. V was clipped by 5 bases and J by 6 bases, with 14 bases between them.

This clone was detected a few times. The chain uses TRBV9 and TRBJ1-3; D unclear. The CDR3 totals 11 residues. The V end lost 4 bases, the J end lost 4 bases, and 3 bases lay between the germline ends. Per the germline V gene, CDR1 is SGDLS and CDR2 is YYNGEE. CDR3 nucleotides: TGTGCCAGCAGCAGAGGAAACACCATATATTTT. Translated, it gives CASSRGNTIYF.

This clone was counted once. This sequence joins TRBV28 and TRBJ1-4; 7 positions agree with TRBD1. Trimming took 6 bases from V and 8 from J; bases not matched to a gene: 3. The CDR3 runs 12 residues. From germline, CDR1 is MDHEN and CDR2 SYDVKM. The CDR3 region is CASSLQGEKLFF. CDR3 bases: TGTGCCAGCAGCTTACAGGGGGAAAAACTGTTTTTT.

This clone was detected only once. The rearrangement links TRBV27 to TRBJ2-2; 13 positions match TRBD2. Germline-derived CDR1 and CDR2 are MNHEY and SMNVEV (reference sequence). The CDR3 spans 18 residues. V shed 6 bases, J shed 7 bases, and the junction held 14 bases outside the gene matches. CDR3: CASSRGIGLAGAVGELFF. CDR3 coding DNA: TGTGCCAGCAGCCGAGGGATCGGACTAGCGGGAGCGGTCGGGGAGCTGTTTTTT.

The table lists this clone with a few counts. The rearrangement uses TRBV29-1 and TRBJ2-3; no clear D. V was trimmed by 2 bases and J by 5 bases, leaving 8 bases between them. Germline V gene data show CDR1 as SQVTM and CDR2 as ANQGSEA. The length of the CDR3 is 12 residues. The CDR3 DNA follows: TGCAGCGTTGAATGGGCAGTAGATACGCAGTATTTT. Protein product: CSVEWAVDTQYF.

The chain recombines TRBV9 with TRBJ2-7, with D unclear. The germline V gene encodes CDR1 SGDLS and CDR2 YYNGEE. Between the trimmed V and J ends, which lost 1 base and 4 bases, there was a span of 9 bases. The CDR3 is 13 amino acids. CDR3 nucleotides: TGTGCCAGCAGCGTAAACGTGGGATACGAGCAGTACTTC. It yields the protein CASSVNVGYEQYF.

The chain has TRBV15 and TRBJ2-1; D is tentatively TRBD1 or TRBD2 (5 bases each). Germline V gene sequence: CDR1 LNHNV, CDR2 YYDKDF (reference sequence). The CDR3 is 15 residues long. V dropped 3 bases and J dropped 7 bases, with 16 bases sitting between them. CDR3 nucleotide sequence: TGTGCCACCAGCAGGAGAGGGGAAAATTTAAATGAGCAGTTCTTC. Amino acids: CATSRRGENLNEQFF.

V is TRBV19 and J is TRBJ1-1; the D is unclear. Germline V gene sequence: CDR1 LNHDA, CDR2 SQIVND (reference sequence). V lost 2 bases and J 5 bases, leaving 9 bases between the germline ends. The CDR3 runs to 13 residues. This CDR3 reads CASSIRARTEAFF. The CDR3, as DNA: TGTGCCAGTAGTATAAGGGCGCGGACTGAAGCTTTCTTT. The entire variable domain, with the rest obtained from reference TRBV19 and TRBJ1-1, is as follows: DGGITQSPKYLFRKEGQNVTLSCEQNLNHDAMYWYRQDPGQGLRLIYYSQIVNDFQKGDIAEGYSVSREKKESFPLTVTSAQKNPTAFYLCASSIRARTEAFFGQGTRLTVV.

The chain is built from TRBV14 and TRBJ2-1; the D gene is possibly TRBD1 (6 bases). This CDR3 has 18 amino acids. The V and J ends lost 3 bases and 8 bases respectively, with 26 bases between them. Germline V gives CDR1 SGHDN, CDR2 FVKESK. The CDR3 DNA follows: TGTGCCAGCAGCCATCTATTACCAACAGGGTACCTTTATGATGAGCAGTTCTTC. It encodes CASSHLLPTGYLYDEQFF. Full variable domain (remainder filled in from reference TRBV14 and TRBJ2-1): EAGVTQFPSHSVIEKGQTVTLRCDPISGHDNLYWYRRVMGKEIKFLLHFVKESKQDESGMPNNRFLAERTGGTYSTLKVQPAELEDSGVYFCASSHLLPTGYLYDEQFFGPGTRLTVL.

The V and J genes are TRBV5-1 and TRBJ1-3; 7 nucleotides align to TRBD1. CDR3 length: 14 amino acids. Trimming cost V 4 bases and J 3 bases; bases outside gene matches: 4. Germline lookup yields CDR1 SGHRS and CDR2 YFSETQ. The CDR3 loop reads CASSLTGIGNTIYF. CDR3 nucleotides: TGCGCCAGCAGCCTGACAGGGATTGGAAACACCATATATTTT.

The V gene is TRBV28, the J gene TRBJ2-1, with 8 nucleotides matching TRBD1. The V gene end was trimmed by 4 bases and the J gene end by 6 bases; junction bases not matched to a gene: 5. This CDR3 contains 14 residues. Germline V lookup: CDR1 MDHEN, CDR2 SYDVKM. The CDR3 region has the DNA TGTGCCAGCAGTTCATACGACAGGGGCAATGAGCAGTTCTTC. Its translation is CASSSYDRGNEQFF.

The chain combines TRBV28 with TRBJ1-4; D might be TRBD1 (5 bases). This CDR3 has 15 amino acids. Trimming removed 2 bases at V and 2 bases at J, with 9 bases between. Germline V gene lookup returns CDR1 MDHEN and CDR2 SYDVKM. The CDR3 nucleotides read TGTGCCAGCAGTTTACGGGGGATCACTAATGAAAAACTGTTTTTT. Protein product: CASSLRGITNEKLFF.

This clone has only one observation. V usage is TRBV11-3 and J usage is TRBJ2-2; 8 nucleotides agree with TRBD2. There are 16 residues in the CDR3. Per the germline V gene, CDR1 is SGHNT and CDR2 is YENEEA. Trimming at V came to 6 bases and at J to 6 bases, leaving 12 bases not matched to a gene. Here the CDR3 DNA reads TGTGCCAGCAGGTCTCGGGAGGGGAAATTAGCCGGGGAGCTGTTTTTT. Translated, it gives CASRSREGKLAGELFF.

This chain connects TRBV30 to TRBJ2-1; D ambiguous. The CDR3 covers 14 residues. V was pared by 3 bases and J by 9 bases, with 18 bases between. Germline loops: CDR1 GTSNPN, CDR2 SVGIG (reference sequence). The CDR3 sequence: CAWSPFRTGREQFF. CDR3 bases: TGTGCCTGGAGCCCATTTCGGACGGGTCGTGAGCAGTTCTTC.

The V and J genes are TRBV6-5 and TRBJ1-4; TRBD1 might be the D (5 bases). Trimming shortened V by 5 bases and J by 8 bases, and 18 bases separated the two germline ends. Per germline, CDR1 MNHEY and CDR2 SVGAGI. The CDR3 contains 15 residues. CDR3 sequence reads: CASSAQARKNEKLFF. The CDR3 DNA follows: TGTGCCAGCAGTGCACAGGCAAGAAAAAACGAAAAACTGTTTTTT.

This CDR3 reads CASSPPDRGRADTQYF. The CDR3 DNA reads as TGTGCCAGCTCACCACCTGACAGGGGGCGCGCAGATACGCAGTATTTT. The chain employs TRBV18 and TRBJ2-3, with TRBD1 identical over 10 bases. This CDR3 contains 16 residues. Germline assignment: CDR1 KGHSH and CDR2 LQKENI. The ends lost 0 bases at V and 4 bases at J; junction bases unmatched: 4. Together with reference TRBV18 and TRBJ2-3, the CDR3 gives the full variable domain: NAGVMQNPRHLVRRRGQEARLRCSPMKGHSHVYWYRQLPEEGLKFMVYLQKENIIDESGMPKERFSAEFPKEGPSILRIQQVVRGDSAAYFCASSPPDRGRADTQYFGPGTRLTVL.

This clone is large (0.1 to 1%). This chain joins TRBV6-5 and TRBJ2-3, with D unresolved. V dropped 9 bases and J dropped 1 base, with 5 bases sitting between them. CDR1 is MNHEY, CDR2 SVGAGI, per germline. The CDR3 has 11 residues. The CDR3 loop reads CASEGTDTQYF. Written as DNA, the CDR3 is TGTGCCAGTGAAGGCACAGATACGCAGTATTTT.

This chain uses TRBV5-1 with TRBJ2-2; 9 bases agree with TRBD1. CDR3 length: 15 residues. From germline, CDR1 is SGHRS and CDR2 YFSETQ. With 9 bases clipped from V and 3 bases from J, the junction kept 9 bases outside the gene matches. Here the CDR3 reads CATSQTGGYTGELFF. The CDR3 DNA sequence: TGCGCCACGTCTCAGACAGGGGGGTACACCGGGGAGCTGTTTTTT.

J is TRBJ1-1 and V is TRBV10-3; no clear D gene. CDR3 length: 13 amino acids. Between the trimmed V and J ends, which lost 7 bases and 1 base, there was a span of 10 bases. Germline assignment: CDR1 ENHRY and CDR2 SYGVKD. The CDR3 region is CAIKAAGNTEAFF. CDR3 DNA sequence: TGTGCCATCAAGGCGGCAGGGAACACTGAAGCTTTCTTT.

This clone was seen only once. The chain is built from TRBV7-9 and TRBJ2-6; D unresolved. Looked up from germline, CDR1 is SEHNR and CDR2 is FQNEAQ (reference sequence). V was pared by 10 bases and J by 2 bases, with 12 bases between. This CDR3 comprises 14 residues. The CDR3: CANPGITGANVLTF. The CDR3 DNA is TGTGCCAACCCTGGAATCACTGGGGCCAACGTCCTGACTTTC.

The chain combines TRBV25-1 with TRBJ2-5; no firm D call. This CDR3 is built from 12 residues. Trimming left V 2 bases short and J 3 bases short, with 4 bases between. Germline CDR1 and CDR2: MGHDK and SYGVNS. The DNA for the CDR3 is TGTGCCAGCAGTGAAAACGAAGAGACCCAGTACTTC. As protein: CASSENEETQYF. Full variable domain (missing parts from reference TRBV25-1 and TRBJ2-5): EADIYQTPRYLVIGTGKKITLECSQTMGHDKMYWYQQDPGMELHLIHYSYGVNSTEKGDLSSESTVSRIRTEHFPLTLESARPSHTSQYLCASSENEETQYFGPGTRLLVL.

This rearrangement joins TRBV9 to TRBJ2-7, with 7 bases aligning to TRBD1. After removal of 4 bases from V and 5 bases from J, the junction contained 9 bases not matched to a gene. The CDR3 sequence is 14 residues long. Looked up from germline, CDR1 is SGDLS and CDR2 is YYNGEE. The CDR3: CASSPPDRLHEQYF. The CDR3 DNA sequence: TGTGCCAGCAGCCCCCCGGACAGGCTCCACGAGCAGTACTTC. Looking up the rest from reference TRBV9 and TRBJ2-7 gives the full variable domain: DSGVTQTPKHLITATGQRVTLRCSPRSGDLSVYWYQQSLDQGLQFLIQYYNGEERAKGNILERFSAQQFPDLHSELNLSSLELGDSALYFCASSPPDRLHEQYFGPGTRLTVT.

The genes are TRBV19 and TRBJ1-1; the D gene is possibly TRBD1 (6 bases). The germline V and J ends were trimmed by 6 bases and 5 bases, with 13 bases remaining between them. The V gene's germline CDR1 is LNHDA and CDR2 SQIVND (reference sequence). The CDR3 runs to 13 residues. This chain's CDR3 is CASSITGLTEAFF. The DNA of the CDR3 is TGTGCCAGTAGCATTACAGGGTTAACTGAAGCTTTCTTT.